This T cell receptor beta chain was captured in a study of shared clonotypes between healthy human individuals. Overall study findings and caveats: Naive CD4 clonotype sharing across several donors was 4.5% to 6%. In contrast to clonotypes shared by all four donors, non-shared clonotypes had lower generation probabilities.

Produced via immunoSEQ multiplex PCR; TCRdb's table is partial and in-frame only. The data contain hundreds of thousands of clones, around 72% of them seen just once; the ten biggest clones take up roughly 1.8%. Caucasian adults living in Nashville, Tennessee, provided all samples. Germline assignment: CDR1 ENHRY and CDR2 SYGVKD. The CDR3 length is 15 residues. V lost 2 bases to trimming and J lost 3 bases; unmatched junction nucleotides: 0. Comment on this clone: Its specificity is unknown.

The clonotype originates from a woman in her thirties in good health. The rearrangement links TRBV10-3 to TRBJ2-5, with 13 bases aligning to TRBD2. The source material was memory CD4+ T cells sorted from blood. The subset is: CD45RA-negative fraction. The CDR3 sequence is CAISEGTSGKETQYF. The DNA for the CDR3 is TGTGCCATCAGTGAGGGGACTAGCGGGAAAGAGACCCAGTACTTC.